The 23 T cell receptor beta chains reported below all come from one sample, sequenced in a study of cytomegalovirus exposure and HLA in healthy donors. Some clones are missing from TCRdb's copy, which holds only in-frame ones; the method was immunoSEQ multiplex PCR. The sample consists of 90,000 to 100,000 clones, roughly 92% of them appearing once. Sequencing was performed on PBMCs. These receptors were taken from a woman in her thirties in good health and CMV-seropositive.

The rearrangement uses TRBV29-1 and TRBJ2-5, with D perhaps matching TRBD1 (6 bases). The CDR3 loop spans 15 amino acids. The V and J ends lost 6 bases and 4 bases respectively, with 21 bases between them. The V gene's germline CDR1 is SQVTM and CDR2 ANQGSEA. Written as DNA, the CDR3 is TGCAGCGTCGTCAGCCCACAGGGCTCGGTAGAGACCCAGTACTTC. This sequence encodes CSVVSPQGSVETQYF.

The chain carries TRBV7-7 and TRBJ2-1; TRBD2 aligns across 10 bases. V was clipped by 1 base and J by 3 bases; unmatched bases: 9. The CDR3 consists of 18 residues. Germline V gene sequence: CDR1 SSHAT, CDR2 FNYEAQ (reference sequence). The CDR3 loop reads CASSLEGSGRSVYNEQFF. The CDR3 DNA reads as TGTGCCAGCAGCTTAGAGGGTAGCGGGAGGTCAGTCTACAATGAGCAGTTCTTC.

The rearrangement joins TRBV9 to TRBJ1-4; D call uncertain. Germline V gene sequence: CDR1 SGDLS, CDR2 YYNGEE. This CDR3 comprises 13 residues. With 4 bases removed from V and 8 bases from J, the gap between germline ends came to 12 bases. The DNA of the CDR3 is TGTGCCAGCAGCCCCGAGGGATTCGAAAAACTGTTTTTT. This encodes CASSPEGFEKLFF.

The chain recombines TRBV18 with TRBJ2-7; the match to TRBD2 covers 7 bases. There are 14 residues in the CDR3. CDR1 KGHSH and CDR2 LQKENI come from the germline V gene. Trimming at V came to 3 bases and at J to 0 bases, leaving 2 bases not matched to a gene. In nucleotides, the CDR3 is TGTGCCAGCTCACCCGGGAGGAGCTCCTACGAGCAGTACTTC. Its translation is CASSPGRSSYEQYF.

The rearrangement uses TRBV7-6 and TRBJ2-7; D is unclear. Germline lookup yields CDR1 SGHVS and CDR2 FNYEAQ. CDR3 size: 14 residues. With 1 base removed from V and 0 bases from J, the gap between germline ends came to 7 bases. The CDR3 nucleotides read TGTGCCAGCAGCTTAGGGCCGTCCTCCTACGAGCAGTACTTC. It translates to CASSLGPSSYEQYF.

For this clone: The CDR3 carries no conserved terminal phenylalanine or tryptophan, so it likely arises from a read error. This rearrangement joins TRBV11-1 to TRBJ2-7; D remains unclear. Germline values: CDR1 SGHAT, CDR2 FQDESV (reference sequence). V was shortened by 6 bases and J by 2 bases, with 14 bases between the two germline ends. The CDR3 runs to 14 residues. Here the CDR3 reads CASRPWDGAYEQYL. For the CDR3, the DNA is TGTGCCAGCAGACCCTGGGATGGGGCCTACGAGCAGTACCTC.

The chain has TRBV4-1 and TRBJ2-7; 7 nucleotides line up with TRBD1. Per the germline V gene, CDR1 is MGHRA and CDR2 is YSYEKL. V was pared by 1 base and J by 3 bases, with 6 bases of the junction left unmatched. The CDR3 has 15 residues. The CDR3 region has the DNA TGCGCCAGCAGCCAAGTCTCGGGACAGTTCTACGAGCAGTACTTC. Translated: CASSQVSGQFYEQYF.

This rearrangement joins TRBV30 to TRBJ2-1; TRBD2 might be the D (6 bases). This CDR3 has 13 residues. Trimming removed 0 bases from V and 4 bases from J, with 7 bases in between. Germline-derived CDR1 and CDR2 are GTSNPN and SVGIG (reference sequence). CDR3 loop: CAWSVGGYNEQFF. In nucleotides, the CDR3 is TGTGCCTGGAGTGTTGGGGGGTACAATGAGCAGTTCTTC.

This chain uses TRBV7-8 with TRBJ1-1; D may be TRBD1 (6 bases). The CDR3 is made up of 14 amino acids. From germline, CDR1 is SGHVS and CDR2 FQNEAQ. The ends were cut back, 4 bases at V and 5 bases at J, with 14 bases in the middle. The DNA of the CDR3 is TGTGCCAGCAGCTACAGGGATTCGGGGACTGAAGCTTTCTTT. The encoded protein is CASSYRDSGTEAFF.

V gene TRBV29-1 combines with J gene TRBJ1-4; tentatively, D is TRBD1 (6 bases). Per germline, CDR1 SQVTM and CDR2 ANQGSEA. CDR3 length: 14 amino acids. Trimming left V 0 bases short and J 7 bases short, with 12 bases between. CDR3 sequence (DNA): TGCAGCGTTGAAGAGAACAGGGCAGGTGAAAAACTGTTTTTT. Its translation is CSVEENRAGEKLFF.

The rearrangement uses TRBV5-6 and TRBJ1-1, with D possibly matching TRBD1 (5 bases). This CDR3 is 14 amino acids long. The V and J ends lost 5 bases and 1 base respectively, with 12 bases between them. Germline assignment: CDR1 SGHDT and CDR2 YYEEEE. This CDR3 reads CASRSPGKNTEAFF. DNA for the CDR3: TGTGCCAGCAGGTCCCCAGGGAAGAACACTGAAGCTTTCTTT.

This clone was picked up one time. The chain couples TRBV15 to TRBJ2-2; D possibly corresponds to TRBD2 (7 bases). Trimming cost V 9 bases and J 1 base, with 15 bases left between them. Germline V gene data show CDR1 as LNHNV and CDR2 as YYDKDF (reference sequence). CDR3 length: 15 residues. CDR3 sequence reads: CATQGGTVNTGELFF. The CDR3 DNA reads TGTGCCACACAGGGAGGGACGGTGAACACCGGGGAGCTGTTTTTT.

The V call is TRBV9, the J call TRBJ2-5; 9 bases line up with TRBD2. After removal of 4 bases from V and 4 bases from J, the junction contained 8 bases not matched to a gene. The CDR3 runs 15 residues. Looked up from germline, CDR1 is SGDLS and CDR2 is YYNGEE. CDR3 in amino acids: CASSPAGGRGETQYF. As DNA, the CDR3 is TGTGCCAGCAGCCCAGCCGGCGGGAGGGGAGAGACCCAGTACTTC.

This clone has just one count. CDR3: CASSPPGTGAYEQYF. As DNA, the CDR3 is TGTGCCAGCAGTCCACCCGGGACAGGGGCCTACGAGCAGTACTTC. The genes are TRBV28 and TRBJ2-7; 10 positions agree with TRBD1. V was clipped by 5 bases and J by 2 bases; unmatched bases: 6. Germline CDR1 is MDHEN and CDR2 is SYDVKM. The CDR3 runs to 15 residues.

This sequence joins TRBV18 and TRBJ2-7; D remains unclear. The V gene lost 1 base and the J gene lost 3 bases, with 7 bases spanning the gap. The germline CDR1 and CDR2 sequences are KGHSH and LQKENI. CDR3 length: 13 residues. The CDR3 DNA reads as TGTGCCAGCTCACCACGCAACAGCTACGAGCAGTACTTC. Its translation is CASSPRNSYEQYF.

A note on this clone: The sample has other DNA sequences that encode this CDR3 too. The V and J genes are TRBV27 and TRBJ2-7; D might be TRBD2 (6 bases). CDR1 and CDR2 (germline): MNHEY, SMNVEV (reference sequence). V lost 4 bases and J 4 bases, leaving 11 bases between the germline ends. The CDR3 contains 13 residues. For the CDR3, the DNA is TGTGCCAGCAGTTCGGGACTCACTTACGAGCAGTACTTC. Its translation is CASSSGLTYEQYF.

V and J are TRBV6-6 and TRBJ2-7; 9 bases agree with TRBD2. This CDR3 is built from 16 residues. Per the germline V gene, CDR1 is MNHNY and CDR2 is SVGAGI (reference sequence). V was clipped by 2 bases and J by 1 base; unmatched bases: 6. The CDR3 DNA sequence: TGTGCCAGCAGTTACGGGATAGCGGGAGCGTCCTACGAGCAGTACTTC. Translated: CASSYGIAGASYEQYF.

V is TRBV28 and J is TRBJ2-1; the D is unclear. Trimming shortened V by 6 bases and J by 6 bases, and 21 bases separated the two germline ends. The CDR3 consists of 16 residues. Germline CDR1 reads MDHEN; CDR2 reads SYDVKM. As DNA, the CDR3 is TGTGCCAGCAGCAATAAATATCTAGTTGAACGCAATGAGCAGTTCTTC. Protein sequence: CASSNKYLVERNEQFF. The full variable domain, rest sourced from reference TRBV28 and TRBJ2-1, is DVKVTQSSRYLVKRTGEKVFLECVQDMDHENMFWYRQDPGLGLRLIYFSYDVKMKEKGDIPEGYSVSREKKERFSLILESASTNQTSMYLCASSNKYLVERNEQFFGPGTRLTVL.

This clone was recorded only once. The chain combines TRBV5-1 with TRBJ2-7, with D tentatively TRBD2 (6 bases). V lost 3 bases to trimming and J lost 9 bases, with 19 bases between them. This CDR3 is built from 14 residues. Germline loops: CDR1 SGHRS, CDR2 YFSETQ. CDR3 region: CASSSDFAREVQYF. CDR3 sequence (DNA): TGCGCCAGCAGCTCCGACTTTGCTAGGGAGGTGCAGTACTTC.

This chain connects TRBV29-1 to TRBJ1-1, with D maybe TRBD1 (6 bases). With 6 bases removed from V and 5 bases from J, the gap between germline ends came to 16 bases. The CDR3 extends over 13 amino acids. Germline CDR1 is SQVTM and CDR2 is ANQGSEA. CDR3 DNA sequence: TGCAGCGTCGGTTTCGGGGGGCCAACTGAAGCTTTCTTT. This encodes CSVGFGGPTEAFF.

This clone was seen only once. CDR3 amino acids: CASSSGQGTEAFF. DNA for the CDR3: TGTGCCAGCAGCTCAGGACAGGGCACTGAAGCTTTCTTT. V and J are TRBV7-6 and TRBJ1-1; 8 bases are shared with TRBD1. The ends lost 4 bases at V and 4 bases at J; junction bases unmatched: 2. This CDR3 contains 13 residues. Germline CDR1 is SGHVS and CDR2 is FNYEAQ.

The rearrangement links TRBV15 to TRBJ1-1, with D possibly being TRBD1 (5 bases). V lost 8 bases and J 8 bases, leaving 21 bases between the germline ends. The CDR3 contains 14 residues. Germline V gene data show CDR1 as LNHNV and CDR2 as YYDKDF (reference sequence). CDR3 sequence: CATEPRGGSLEAFF. The CDR3 nucleotides are TGTGCCACCGAGCCTCGGGGGGGGTCACTGGAAGCTTTCTTT.

This chain connects TRBV19 to TRBJ2-3; 12 nucleotides agree with TRBD2. Trimming at V came to 10 bases and at J to 7 bases, leaving 9 bases not matched to a gene. CDR3 length equals 14 residues. From germline, CDR1 is LNHDA and CDR2 SQIVND (reference sequence). CDR3 nucleotide sequence: TGTGCCACCGCGACTAGCGGGAGTCGCTATACGCAGTATTTT. Translation gives CATATSGSRYTQYF.